The 13 T cell receptor beta chains listed next were all sequenced from one sample in a study of technical replicates of blood from a few donors. Data came from immunoSEQ multiplex PCR; TCRdb stores just in-frame clones and leaves some out. Among 60,000 to 90,000 clones, roughly 89% were seen once, and the ten largest hold about 0.39%. The sequencing sample was made of T cells isolated from PBMCs. Source of these receptors: a human donor in good health.

This chain connects TRBV5-1 to TRBJ1-2; 8 bases map to TRBD1. The ends lost 0 bases at V and 8 bases at J; junction bases unmatched: 15. Looked up from germline, CDR1 is SGHRS and CDR2 is YFSETQ. This CDR3 contains 17 residues. The CDR3 coding sequence is TGCGCCAGCAGCTTGGGCGCGGCAGGGGGCGTTGGAGGAGGCTACACCTTC. Its protein product is CASSLGAAGGVGGGYTF.

V usage is TRBV29-1 and J usage is TRBJ2-7; 8 bases are a match to TRBD1. Losses at the gene ends were 8 bases for V and 2 bases for J; bases not matched to a gene: 5. The germline V gene encodes CDR1 SQVTM and CDR2 ANQGSEA. The CDR3 runs 12 residues. CDR3 amino acids: CSTRQGTYEQYF. In DNA, the CDR3 is TGCAGCACCAGACAGGGGACCTACGAGCAGTACTTC.

The gene calls are TRBV18 and TRBJ1-1; D gene ambiguous. Between the trimmed V and J ends, which lost 4 bases and 2 bases, there was a span of 8 bases. Looked up from germline, CDR1 is KGHSH and CDR2 is LQKENI. The CDR3 consists of 13 residues. In nucleotides, the CDR3 is TGTGCCAGCTCACTCGGGTTTAACACTGAAGCTTTCTTT. Translation: CASSLGFNTEAFF.

The chain employs TRBV7-8 and TRBJ1-4; no definite D call. The CDR3 consists of 14 residues. CDR1 is SGHVS and CDR2 is FQNEAQ in the germline V gene. Trimming took 3 bases from V and 7 from J, leaving 12 bases between them. CDR3 residues: CASSLGRQLEKLFF. Here the CDR3 DNA reads TGTGCCAGCAGCTTGGGCAGGCAGCTTGAAAAACTGTTTTTT. Full variable domain (remainder filled in from reference TRBV7-8 and TRBJ1-4): GAGVSQSPRYKVAKRGQDVALRCDPISGHVSLFWYQQALGQGPEFLTYFQNEAQLDKSGLPSDRFFAERPEGSVSTLKIQRTQQEDSAVYLCASSLGRQLEKLFFGSGTQLSVL.

A single count supports this clone. The chain has TRBV10-3 and TRBJ2-1; D might be TRBD2 (5 bases). Germline lookup yields CDR1 ENHRY and CDR2 SYGVKD. The CDR3 runs to 13 residues. The V gene lost 0 bases and the J gene lost 10 bases, with 10 bases spanning the gap. In nucleotides, the CDR3 is TGTGCCATCAGTGAGTCTGGGAGAAACGAGCAGTTCTTC. Translation gives CAISESGRNEQFF.

The gene calls are TRBV11-3 and TRBJ1-2; no definite D call. This CDR3 comprises 14 residues. The germline V gene encodes CDR1 SGHNT and CDR2 YENEEA. Trimming pared 1 base from V and 4 bases from J, leaving 10 bases between. CDR3 region: CASSLVGLSYGYTF. CDR3 bases: TGTGCCAGCAGCTTAGTAGGACTCAGCTATGGCTACACCTTC.

This chain connects TRBV13 to TRBJ2-7; D might be TRBD1 (5 bases). CDR3 length: 14 residues. Germline loops: CDR1 PRHDT, CDR2 FYEKMQ (reference sequence). V was shortened by 3 bases and J by 3 bases, with 12 bases between the two germline ends. CDR3 DNA sequence: TGTGCCAGCAGCTTCGCCGACAGCCACTACGAGCAGTACTTC. Translation gives CASSFADSHYEQYF. The full variable domain, in which reference TRBV13 and TRBJ2-7 provide the parts outside the CDR3, is AAGVIQSPRHLIKEKRETATLKCYPIPRHDTVYWYQQGPGQDPQFLISFYEKMQSDKGSIPDRFSAQQFSDYHSELNMSSLELGDSALYFCASSFADSHYEQYFGPGTRLTVT.

The genes are TRBV7-9 and TRBJ1-3; D may be TRBD1 (6 bases). Germline V gives CDR1 SEHNR, CDR2 FQNEAQ (reference sequence). The CDR3 totals 17 residues. V shed 7 bases and J shed 2 bases, with 21 bases lying between them. The CDR3 region is CASTDSFEIRAGNTIYF. In nucleotides, the CDR3 is TGTGCCAGCACGGACAGCTTCGAGATTCGGGCTGGAAACACCATATATTTT.

The chain couples TRBV7-9 to TRBJ2-5; possible D gene TRBD1, 6 bases. Germline V gene lookup returns CDR1 SEHNR and CDR2 FQNEAQ (reference sequence). Trimming pared 2 bases from V and 4 bases from J, leaving 11 bases between. The CDR3 length is 14 residues. The CDR3 nucleotides read TGTGCCAGCAGCTTACCCACAGGGTTAGAGACCCAGTACTTC. This translates into CASSLPTGLETQYF.

The rearrangement links TRBV2 to TRBJ2-7, with D unclear. V was pared by 8 bases and J by 3 bases, with 8 bases between. CDR1 is SNHLY, CDR2 FYNNEI, per germline. The CDR3 runs to 11 residues. Written as DNA, the CDR3 is TGTGCCAGCGACGGAGACTACGAGCAGTACTTC. Amino acids: CASDGDYEQYF.

The CDR3, as DNA: TGTGCCAGCACTGACAGGCCATCTAGCACAGATACGCAGTATTTT. This translates into CASTDRPSSTDTQYF. The V and J genes are TRBV6-1 and TRBJ2-3; TRBD1 is a possible D gene (6 bases). V gave up 7 bases and J gave up 0 bases, with 14 bases separating them. The CDR3 spans 15 residues. Looked up from germline, CDR1 is MNHNS and CDR2 is SASEGT.

V gene TRBV4-1 combines with J gene TRBJ2-1, with D possibly TRBD2 on 6 matching bases. The CDR3 runs to 14 residues. V was shortened by 0 bases and J by 6 bases, with 9 bases between the two germline ends. The germline V gene encodes CDR1 MGHRA and CDR2 YSYEKL. CDR3 DNA sequence: TGCGCCAGCAGCCAAGAGTGGGACTTCAATGAGCAGTTCTTC. Encoded protein: CASSQEWDFNEQFF.

This chain connects TRBV9 to TRBJ2-5; 9 bases are a match to TRBD1. Germline V lookup: CDR1 SGDLS, CDR2 YYNGEE. The CDR3 loop spans 15 amino acids. Trimming removed 3 bases from V and 4 bases from J; junction bases left unmatched: 7. CDR3 region: CASSGGTGHGETQYF. The CDR3 nucleotides are TGTGCCAGCAGCGGGGGGACAGGGCACGGAGAGACCCAGTACTTC.